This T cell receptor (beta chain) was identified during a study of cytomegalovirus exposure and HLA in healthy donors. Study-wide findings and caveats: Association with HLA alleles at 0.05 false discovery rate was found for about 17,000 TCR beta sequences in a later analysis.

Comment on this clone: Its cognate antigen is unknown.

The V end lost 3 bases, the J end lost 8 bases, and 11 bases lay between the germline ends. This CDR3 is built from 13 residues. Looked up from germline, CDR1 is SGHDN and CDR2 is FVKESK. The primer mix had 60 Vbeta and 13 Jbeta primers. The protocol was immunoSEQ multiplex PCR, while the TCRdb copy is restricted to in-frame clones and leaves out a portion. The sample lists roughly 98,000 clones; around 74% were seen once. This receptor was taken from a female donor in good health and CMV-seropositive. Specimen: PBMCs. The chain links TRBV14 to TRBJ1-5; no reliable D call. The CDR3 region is CASSQHPSEPQHF. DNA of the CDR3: TGTGCCAGCAGCCAGCACCCTAGTGAGCCCCAGCATTTT.